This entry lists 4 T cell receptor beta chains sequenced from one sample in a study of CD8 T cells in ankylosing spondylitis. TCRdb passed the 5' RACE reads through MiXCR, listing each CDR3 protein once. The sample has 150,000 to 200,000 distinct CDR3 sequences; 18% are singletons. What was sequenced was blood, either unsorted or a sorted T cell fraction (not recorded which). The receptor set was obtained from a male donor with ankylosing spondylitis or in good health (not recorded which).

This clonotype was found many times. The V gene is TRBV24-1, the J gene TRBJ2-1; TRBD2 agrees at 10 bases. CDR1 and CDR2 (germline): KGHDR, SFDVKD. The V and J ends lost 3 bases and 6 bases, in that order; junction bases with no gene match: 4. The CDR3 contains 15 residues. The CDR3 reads CATSDLAGALNEQFF. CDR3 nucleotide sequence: TGTGCCACCAGTGATCTAGCGGGAGCGCTCAATGAGCAGTTCTTC.

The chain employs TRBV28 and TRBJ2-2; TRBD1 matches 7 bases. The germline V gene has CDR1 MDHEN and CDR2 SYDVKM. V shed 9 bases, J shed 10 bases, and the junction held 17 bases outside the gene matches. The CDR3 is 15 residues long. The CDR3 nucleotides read TGTGCCAGTCTTAACGCCGGGACAGCGCTAGCGGAGCTGTTTTTT. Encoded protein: CASLNAGTALAELFF.

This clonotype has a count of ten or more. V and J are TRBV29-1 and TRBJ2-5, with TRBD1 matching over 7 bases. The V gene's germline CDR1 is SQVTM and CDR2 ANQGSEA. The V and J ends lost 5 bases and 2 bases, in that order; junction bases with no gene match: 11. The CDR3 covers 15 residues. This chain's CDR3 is CSVWPGQSLQETQYF. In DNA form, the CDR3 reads TGCAGCGTTTGGCCGGGACAGAGCTTGCAAGAGACCCAGTACTTC.

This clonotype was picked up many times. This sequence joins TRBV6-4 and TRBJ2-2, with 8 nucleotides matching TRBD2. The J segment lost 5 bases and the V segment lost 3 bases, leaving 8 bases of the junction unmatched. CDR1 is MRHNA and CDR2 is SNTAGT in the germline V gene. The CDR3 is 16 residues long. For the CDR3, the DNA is TGTGCCAGCAGTGATAGTGTAGAGCGGGAGACCGGGGAGCTGTTTTTT. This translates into CASSDSVERETGELFF.